This T cell receptor beta chain was identified during a study of human T cells and chemical hapten exposure. Study at large: Chiefly female patients presented with alopecia areata, totalis or universalis.

Whole-study results and caveats: Relative to controls, expanded TCRs formed significantly more large CDR3 similarity clusters. More PT1 expanded TCRs went with higher patch test scores.

Trimming shortened V by 0 bases and J by 1 base, and 11 bases separated the two germline ends. The CDR3 totals 16 residues. The V gene's germline CDR1 is MNHNS and CDR2 SASEGT. The sample's time point: pre-sensitization, week 0. Treatment of the sample: therapeutic diphenylcyclopropenone sensitization with weekly scalp DPC. Blood draws came before every patch-test application. With regard to this clonotype: Its matching antigen is unknown.

TCRdb analysed the RACE reads with MiXCR anew, one entry per CDR3 protein. The table shows about 120,000 distinct CDR3 sequences, with approximately 15% occurring only once. J is TRBJ2-3 and V is TRBV6-1; D is unresolved. The sequenced sample was whole blood, obtained in connection with sensitization to the hapten diphenylcyclopropenone (DPC). This TCR was sampled from a woman in her late teens or twenties with alopecia areata. Some clones in this sample may be carry-over from other donors' samples. Here the CDR3 reads CASSEAWGSGTDTQYF. CDR3 in DNA: TGTGCCAGCAGTGAAGCGTGGGGATCGGGCACAGATACGCAGTATTTT.